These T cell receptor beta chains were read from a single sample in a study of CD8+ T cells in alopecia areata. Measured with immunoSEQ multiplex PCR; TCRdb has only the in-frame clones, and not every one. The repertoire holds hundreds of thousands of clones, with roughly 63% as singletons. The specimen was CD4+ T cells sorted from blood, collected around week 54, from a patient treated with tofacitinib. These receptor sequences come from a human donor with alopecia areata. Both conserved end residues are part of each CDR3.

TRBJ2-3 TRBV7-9 CASSLTSATDTQYF
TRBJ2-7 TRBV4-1 CASSQGQTYEQYF
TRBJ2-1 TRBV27 CASSQGVVDEQFF
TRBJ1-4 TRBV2 CASCAGYDEKLFF
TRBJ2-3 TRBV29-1 CSVEDTGRGTDTQYF
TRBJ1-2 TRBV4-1 CASSDSGQGWGYTF
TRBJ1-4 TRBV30 CACRWEKLFF
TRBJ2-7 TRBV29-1 CSVLKPPLEGGDYEQYF
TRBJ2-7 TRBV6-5 CASSYSKGGIYEQYF
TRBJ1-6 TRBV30 CAWRSDTNNSPLHF
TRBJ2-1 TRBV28 CATTKGVHEQFF
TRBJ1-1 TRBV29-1 CSVSGQLNTEAFF
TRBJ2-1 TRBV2 CASRTGLTGNEQFF
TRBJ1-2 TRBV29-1 CSVEDLGWERNYGYTF
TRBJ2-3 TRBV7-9 CAGHVALSTDTQYF
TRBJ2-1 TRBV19 CASSIGLSDEQFF
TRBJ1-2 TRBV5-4 CASRPTGTHRTYGYTF
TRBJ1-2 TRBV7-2 CASSLMGFYGYTF
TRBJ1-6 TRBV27 CASSLEFSYNSPLHF
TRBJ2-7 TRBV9 CASSVDLAAYEQYF
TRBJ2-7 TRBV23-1 CASSHSRDRSNEQYF
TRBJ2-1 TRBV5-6 CASRSAAGGNEQFF
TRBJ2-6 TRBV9 CASSVSGSGANVLTF
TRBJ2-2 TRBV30 CAWSGSGLNTGELFF
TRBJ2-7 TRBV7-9 CASSSPDRGLPYEQYF
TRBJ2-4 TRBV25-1 CASTKTGFDIQYF
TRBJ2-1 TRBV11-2 CASSLAGGPNEQFF
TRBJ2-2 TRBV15 CATSRDLVQNTGELFF
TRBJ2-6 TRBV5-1 CASSLGGGANVLTF
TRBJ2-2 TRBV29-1 CSARNRVNTGELFF
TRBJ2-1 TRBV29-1 CSVETGPPQFF
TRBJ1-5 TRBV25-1 CASSESGGNQPQHF
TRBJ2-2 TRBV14 CASSQEPIPTGELFF
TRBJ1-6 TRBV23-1 CASFWEENSPLHF
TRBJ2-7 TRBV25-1 CASSGTSGDYEQYF
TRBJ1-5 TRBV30 CAWSVRGGRYQPQHF
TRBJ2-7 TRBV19 CASSINRVPTYEQYF
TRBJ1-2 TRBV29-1 CSVARGFDGYTF
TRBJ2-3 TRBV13 CASSPVGDTQYF
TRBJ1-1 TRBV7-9 CASSFGQIGDTEAFF
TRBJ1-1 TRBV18 CASSPGHLNTEAFF
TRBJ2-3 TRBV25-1 CASSVADTQYF
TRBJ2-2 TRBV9 CASSALGTGGTGELFF